This passage covers 13 T cell receptor beta chains from one sample sequenced in a study of shared clonotypes between healthy human individuals. Here immunoSEQ multiplex PCR was the method, and the copy in TCRdb shows in-frame clones only, minus some. The table has under 1,900,000 clones, 98% seen once. Sequencing input: naive CD4+ T cells sorted from blood. Regarding subset: CD45RA+ positively selected. The receptors derive from a man aged 30 to 45 in good health.

This chain connects TRBV5-4 to TRBJ2-7, with TRBD2 identical over 10 bases. This CDR3 region has 17 residues. Germline V lookup: CDR1 SGHNT, CDR2 YYREEE (reference sequence). Trimming cost V 0 bases and J 0 bases; bases outside gene matches: 6. CDR3 bases: TGTGCCAGCAGCTTGGCAGCGGGAGGGCCTCTCTCCTACGAGCAGTACTTC. Translation: CASSLAAGGPLSYEQYF.

The rearrangement links TRBV7-8 to TRBJ2-7, with 7 nucleotides matching TRBD1. The length of the CDR3 is 12 residues. V trimming: 5 bases; J trimming: 7 bases; junction bases outside the gene matches: 5. Germline V gene sequence: CDR1 SGHVS, CDR2 FQNEAQ. CDR3 residues: CASSLGGQEQYF. The CDR3 DNA reads TGTGCCAGCAGCCTAGGGGGACAGGAGCAGTACTTC.

V and J are TRBV9 and TRBJ2-1; 11 positions match TRBD2. J was trimmed by 7 bases and V by 6 bases; bases with no gene match: 18. The CDR3 consists of 18 residues. The germline CDR1 and CDR2 sequences are SGDLS and YYNGEE. CDR3 loop: CASTQGGLAGGLGNEQFF. CDR3 coding DNA: TGTGCCAGCACCCAAGGGGGTTTAGCGGGAGGGCTGGGTAATGAGCAGTTCTTC.

The gene calls are TRBV6-1 and TRBJ2-2; D is uncertain. Germline CDR1 MNHNS, CDR2 SASEGT. The CDR3 loop spans 12 amino acids. The V gene lost 7 bases and the J gene lost 6 bases, with 9 bases spanning the gap. CDR3 in DNA: TGTGCCAGCATGAGAGACGCCGGGGAGCTGTTTTTT. Translating gives CASMRDAGELFF.

CDR3: CASSLWWVPETQYF. The CDR3 DNA follows: TGTGCCAGCAGCTTGTGGTGGGTTCCGGAGACCCAGTACTTC. This chain connects TRBV7-7 to TRBJ2-5; D is ambiguous. The CDR3 spans 14 residues. Trimming removed 3 bases at V and 5 bases at J, with 13 bases between. Germline CDR1 SSHAT, CDR2 FNYEAQ (reference sequence).

In its sample, this clone was seen once. The chain carries TRBV18 and TRBJ2-7; 13 nucleotides line up with TRBD2. The CDR3 has 15 residues. Losses at the gene ends were 3 bases for V and 5 bases for J; bases not matched to a gene: 4. Per germline, CDR1 KGHSH and CDR2 LQKENI. CDR3: CASSPTSGRENEQYF. CDR3 in DNA: TGTGCCAGCTCACCCACTAGCGGGAGGGAGAACGAGCAGTACTTC.

The chain uses TRBV2 and TRBJ2-3; D gene uncertain. Germline values: CDR1 SNHLY, CDR2 FYNNEI. V was pared by 7 bases and J by 1 base, with 12 bases between. There are 14 residues in the CDR3. The CDR3 here is CASMNPARTDTQYF. Written as DNA, the CDR3 is TGTGCCAGCATGAACCCAGCCCGCACAGATACGCAGTATTTT.

The CDR3 bases are TGCGCCAGCAGCTTTCTAGCGGGAGGGGAAGATACGCAGTATTTT. Amino acid sequence: CASSFLAGGEDTQYF. The gene calls are TRBV5-1 and TRBJ2-3; TRBD2 matches 12 bases. The CDR3 runs 15 residues. The germline gives CDR1 SGHRS, CDR2 YFSETQ. The V gene end was trimmed by 2 bases and the J gene end by 5 bases; junction bases not matched to a gene: 3.

The V gene is TRBV5-1, the J gene TRBJ1-3; D is unresolved. The germline V gene encodes CDR1 SGHRS and CDR2 YFSETQ. Trimming took 4 bases from V and 0 from J, leaving 23 bases between them. This CDR3 has 19 amino acids. In nucleotides, the CDR3 is TGCGCCAGCAGCCCGACTCCGAGGGCCCAGGACTTCTCTGGAAACACCATATATTTT. This codes for CASSPTPRAQDFSGNTIYF.

The chain uses TRBV25-1 and TRBJ2-7; D perhaps matches TRBD1 (6 bases). This CDR3 has 14 residues. The germline V gene encodes CDR1 MGHDK and CDR2 SYGVNS. The V end was cut by 4 bases, the J end by 0 bases, with 10 bases between. The CDR3 DNA sequence: TGTGCCAGCAGTGGGGGGCGAGCCTCCTACGAGCAGTACTTC. Translating it yields CASSGGRASYEQYF.

V usage is TRBV5-4 and J usage is TRBJ2-7; TRBD1 aligns across 9 bases. V was clipped by 4 bases and J by 0 bases; unmatched bases: 5. The CDR3 runs to 15 residues. From germline, CDR1 is SGHNT and CDR2 YYREEE (reference sequence). The CDR3 protein is CASSRGTGSSYEQYF. DNA for the CDR3: TGTGCCAGCAGCCGAGGGACAGGGAGCTCCTACGAGCAGTACTTC.

V is TRBV28 and J is TRBJ2-3; D is undetermined. Trimming cost V 2 bases and J 0 bases, with 15 bases left between them. This CDR3 has 17 amino acids. Germline-derived CDR1 and CDR2 are MDHEN and SYDVKM. The CDR3 DNA sequence: TGTGCCAGCAGTTTAGGGGTGACATACCCTAGCACAGATACGCAGTATTTT. It is translated as CASSLGVTYPSTDTQYF.

This chain joins TRBV7-9 and TRBJ2-3; possible D gene TRBD2, 5 bases. The germline CDR1 and CDR2 sequences are SEHNR and FQNEAQ (reference sequence). CDR3 length equals 17 residues. Deletions cut 5 bases from V and 4 bases from J, with 22 bases between. CDR3 protein: CASSPSRRSVASDTQYF. Here the CDR3 DNA reads TGTGCCAGCAGCCCTAGCAGGAGATCTGTAGCCTCAGATACGCAGTATTTT.